These 21 T cell receptor beta chains were sequenced from one sample in a study of shared clonotypes between healthy human individuals. Produced via immunoSEQ multiplex PCR; TCRdb's table is partial and in-frame only. In the table there are roughly 700,000 clones, roughly 87% of which are singletons. Sample: memory CD8+ T cells from PBMCs. The subset here: CD45RO+ cells pooled with CCR7-negative TemRA cells. These TCRs come from a man aged 18 to 30 in good health. Some clones in this sample may be carry-over from other donors' samples.

This rearrangement joins TRBV10-3 to TRBJ2-7, with 7 bases aligning to TRBD1. Germline V gene lookup returns CDR1 ENHRY and CDR2 SYGVKD. The CDR3 sequence is 18 residues long. Trimming at V came to 0 bases and at J to 5 bases, leaving 16 bases not matched to a gene. The CDR3 region is CAISESGAPVDRDHEQYF. The CDR3, as DNA: TGTGCCATCAGTGAGTCTGGGGCTCCCGTCGACAGGGACCACGAGCAGTACTTC.

In regard to this clone: This may be a read error: a much more frequent sequence differs by one nucleotide. The chain is built from TRBV30 and TRBJ1-5; TRBD1 agrees at 7 bases. CDR1 and CDR2 (germline): GTSNPN, SVGIG (reference sequence). The junction had 16 bases not matched to a gene; V was cut back by 2 bases and J by 9 bases. This CDR3 has 16 residues. CDR3 coding DNA: TGTGCCTGGAGTAGATATGGGACAGATATTACACGGCCCCAGCATTTT. Translating gives CAWSRYGTDITRPQHF.

The chain employs TRBV25-1 and TRBJ2-2; no clear D. The CDR3 contains 14 residues. V dropped 2 bases and J dropped 6 bases, with 10 bases sitting between them. Per the germline V gene, CDR1 is MGHDK and CDR2 is SYGVNS. As DNA, the CDR3 is TGTGCCAGCAGTGAAGGCCTTAATGCCGGGGAGCTGTTTTTT. This codes for CASSEGLNAGELFF.

V gene TRBV27 combines with J gene TRBJ2-1; 14 nucleotides align to TRBD2. From germline, CDR1 is MNHEY and CDR2 SMNVEV (reference sequence). V lost 5 bases to trimming and J lost 2 bases; unmatched junction nucleotides: 2. The CDR3 sequence is 16 residues long. The CDR3 region is CASSQGLAGAYNEQFF. The CDR3 DNA reads as TGTGCCAGCAGTCAGGGACTAGCGGGAGCCTACAATGAGCAGTTCTTC.

This clone has only one observation. The chain has TRBV27 and TRBJ1-2; TRBD1 is a possible D gene (5 bases). The CDR3 length is 12 residues. Per germline, CDR1 MNHEY and CDR2 SMNVEV (reference sequence). Trimming left V 3 bases short and J 7 bases short, with 9 bases between. CDR3 DNA sequence: TGTGCCAGCAGTTTCGGGGGTATTGGCTACACCTTC. Residues: CASSFGGIGYTF.

CDR3 sequence (DNA): TGTGCCAGCAGTGAAGGGTCTCCCCGGACAAAACAGTACTTC. Encoded protein: CASSEGSPRTKQYF. J is TRBJ2-4 and V is TRBV25-1; tentative D call: TRBD1 (5 bases). Germline CDR1 reads MGHDK; CDR2 reads SYGVNS. This CDR3 is 14 amino acids long. Trimming cost V 2 bases and J 13 bases, with 18 bases left between them.

This chain joins TRBV28 and TRBJ2-3, with D unresolved. The CDR3 contains 13 residues. Trimming cost V 5 bases and J 4 bases, with 10 bases left between them. Per the germline V gene, CDR1 is MDHEN and CDR2 is SYDVKM. As DNA, the CDR3 is TGTGCCAGCAGTCCCCGTAGGGCAGATACGCAGTATTTT. Its protein product is CASSPRRADTQYF.

For the CDR3, the DNA is TGTGCCAGCGGGATTAAGGAGATTGAAAAACTGTTTTTT. This translates into CASGIKEIEKLFF. The rearrangement links TRBV6-5 to TRBJ1-4; unclear D gene. V lost 8 bases, J lost 7 bases, and 14 bases lay in between. Germline CDR1 is MNHEY and CDR2 is SVGAGI. The CDR3 is 13 residues long.

The chain has TRBV19 and TRBJ2-7; 7 bases match TRBD2. This CDR3 comprises 14 residues. The trim removed 1 base at V and 2 bases at J, leaving 2 bases unmatched. Germline V gene sequence: CDR1 LNHDA, CDR2 SQIVND (reference sequence). CDR3 sequence: CASSIALAAYEQYF. CDR3 nucleotides: TGTGCCAGTAGTATAGCGCTAGCGGCCTACGAGCAGTACTTC.

The genes are TRBV2 and TRBJ2-3, with D possibly being TRBD1 (5 bases). Germline CDR1 reads SNHLY; CDR2 reads FYNNEI. This CDR3 is built from 15 residues. With 3 bases removed from V and 0 bases from J, the gap between germline ends came to 10 bases. DNA of the CDR3: TGTGCCAGCAGTGATGGACATAGGAGCACAGATACGCAGTATTTT. Amino acid sequence: CASSDGHRSTDTQYF.

The chain combines TRBV28 with TRBJ2-7; maybe TRBD1 (6 bases). The CDR3 is made up of 15 amino acids. Trimming took off 7 bases at V and 2 bases at J, with 18 bases between the two ends. CDR1 is MDHEN, CDR2 SYDVKM, per germline. This chain's CDR3 is CASTSPGTLTYEQYF. The CDR3 region has the DNA TGTGCCAGCACCAGCCCCGGGACACTAACCTACGAGCAGTACTTC.

The sample holds one count of this clone. The chain uses TRBV30 and TRBJ2-7; D may be TRBD2 (6 bases). V gave up 1 base and J gave up 6 bases, with 16 bases separating them. From germline, CDR1 is GTSNPN and CDR2 SVGIG (reference sequence). CDR3 length equals 14 residues. CDR3 residues: CAWSAGRDLGEQYF. CDR3 nucleotide sequence: TGTGCCTGGAGTGCCGGCCGGGACTTAGGCGAGCAGTACTTC.

The V call is TRBV4-3, the J call TRBJ2-7; 11 nucleotides align to TRBD2. CDR1 LGHNA and CDR2 YSLEER come from the germline V gene. V lost 4 bases and J lost 3; bases outside the gene matches: 5. This CDR3 has 15 residues. The CDR3 here is CASSRGLAGFYEQYF. As DNA, the CDR3 is TGCGCCAGCAGCCGAGGACTAGCGGGTTTCTACGAGCAGTACTTC.

The chain recombines TRBV6-5 with TRBJ2-7; perhaps TRBD2 as D (5 bases). The V gene's germline CDR1 is MNHEY and CDR2 SVGAGI. The CDR3 runs 15 residues. V lost 2 bases, J lost 2 bases, and 13 bases lay in between. The CDR3 coding sequence is TGTGCCAGCAGTTACGAGGTAGCGCCTCCCTACGAGCAGTACTTC. It specifies CASSYEVAPPYEQYF.

The rearrangement joins TRBV30 to TRBJ2-1; TRBD2 matches 7 bases. The CDR3 covers 14 residues. In germline, CDR1 is GTSNPN, CDR2 SVGIG (reference sequence). Trimming cost V 5 bases and J 15 bases; bases outside gene matches: 19. Here the CDR3 reads CAWPQGSGARLWFF. The CDR3, as DNA: TGTGCCTGGCCCCAAGGAAGCGGGGCCCGCTTGTGGTTCTTC.

The rearrangement joins TRBV7-8 to TRBJ2-1; 14 bases map to TRBD2. CDR3 length: 15 amino acids. With 7 bases clipped from V and 8 bases from J, the junction kept 7 bases outside the gene matches. Germline CDR1 reads SGHVS; CDR2 reads FQNEAQ. DNA for the CDR3: TGTGCCAGCACCCCGGGACTAGCGGGAGACCATGAGCAGTTCTTC. This gives the protein CASTPGLAGDHEQFF.

The chain joins TRBV27 to TRBJ2-5, with 9 bases aligning to TRBD1. The CDR3 runs 15 residues. Germline CDR1 reads MNHEY; CDR2 reads SMNVEV (reference sequence). The V segment lost 2 bases and the J segment 2 bases; nucleotides outside the gene matches: 3. The chain's CDR3 is CASSLIGTGQETQYF. CDR3 in DNA: TGTGCCAGCAGTTTAATAGGGACAGGGCAAGAGACCCAGTACTTC.

The chain combines TRBV7-8 with TRBJ1-3; the D is unclear. Trimming pared 3 bases from V and 0 bases from J, leaving 15 bases between. There are 17 residues in the CDR3. Germline CDR1 reads SGHVS; CDR2 reads FQNEAQ. CDR3 protein: CASSFTRLGSSGNTIYF. The CDR3 DNA reads TGTGCCAGCAGCTTTACGCGTTTGGGGAGCTCTGGAAACACCATATATTTT.

The chain links TRBV28 to TRBJ1-2; 9 bases agree with TRBD1. The germline V gene has CDR1 MDHEN and CDR2 SYDVKM. J was trimmed by 3 bases and V by 5 bases; bases with no gene match: 10. This CDR3 region has 16 residues. In DNA form, the CDR3 reads TGTGCCAGCAGTGCTTTAGGACAGGGGAGTGACTATGGCTACACCTTC. Amino acid sequence: CASSALGQGSDYGYTF.

V is TRBV5-1 and J is TRBJ2-7; 9 bases are shared with TRBD2. V shed 4 bases and J 4 bases; nucleotides not matched to a gene: 21. The CDR3 sequence is 19 residues long. Germline loops: CDR1 SGHRS, CDR2 YFSETQ. Here the CDR3 reads CASSPAGGALAQGRYEQYF. The CDR3 coding sequence is TGCGCCAGCAGCCCTGCGGGGGGGGCTCTAGCCCAAGGACGGTACGAGCAGTACTTC.

V is TRBV6-5 and J is TRBJ2-7; 7 bases are shared with TRBD1. V lost 4 bases to trimming and J lost 3 bases; unmatched junction nucleotides: 9. The CDR3 consists of 15 residues. Germline CDR1 MNHEY, CDR2 SVGAGI. The CDR3 region is CASSWLRDRYYEQYF. Here the CDR3 DNA reads TGTGCCAGCAGTTGGCTGAGGGACAGATACTACGAGCAGTACTTC.